A single sample gave rise to the 7 T cell receptor beta chains below, sequenced in a study of blood T cells in healthy people across ages. Next came a second PCR, run for about 7 to 12 cycles, which used a sample-barcoded 5' primer along with a J-beta primer mix. Via MiXCR, TCRdb re-called the 5' RACE reads, giving one row per CDR3 protein. The sample shows about 600,000 distinct CDR3 sequences, roughly 48% of them seen only once. Sequenced sample: blood. The receptors come from a man older than 75 in good health.

This clonotype has more than one count but fewer than ten. The V gene is TRBV7-2, the J gene TRBJ2-5; possible D gene TRBD2, 6 bases. Germline V gene data show CDR1 as SGHTA and CDR2 as FQGNSA. Trimming removed 5 bases from V and 2 bases from J, with 9 bases in between. The CDR3 runs to 13 residues. The CDR3 coding sequence is TGTGCCAGCAGCGGGACTCCACAAGAGACCCAGTACTTC. It translates to CASSGTPQETQYF.

The chain recombines TRBV7-2 with TRBJ1-5; D is undetermined. The CDR3 runs to 12 residues. Trimming pared 1 base from V and 6 bases from J, leaving 4 bases between. Germline lookup yields CDR1 SGHTA and CDR2 FQGNSA. The CDR3 region has the DNA TGTGCCAGCAGCTTAGATATTCAGCCCCAGCATTTT. This translates into CASSLDIQPQHF.

V and J are TRBV2 and TRBJ2-7; D perhaps matches TRBD1 (5 bases). Matching the DNA end better, TRBJ2-4 makes the J call doubtful. Germline V gene data show CDR1 as SNHLY and CDR2 as FYNNEI. CDR3 length: 14 amino acids. CDR3 sequence reads: CASSETEGKNIQYF. The CDR3 DNA reads as TGTGCCAGCAGTGAGACAGAAGGCAAAAACATTCAGTACTTC.

This clonotype was recorded many times. The chain links TRBV6-6 to TRBJ2-7, with D tentatively TRBD1 (6 bases). Germline CDR1 and CDR2: MNHNY and SVGAGI (reference sequence). V was clipped by 8 bases and J by 3 bases, with 14 bases between them. The CDR3 length is 13 residues. The CDR3 DNA follows: TGTGCCAGCGGGGCGGACAGAGGCTACGAGCAGTACTTC. Encoded protein: CASGADRGYEQYF.

The rearrangement joins TRBV28 to TRBJ2-7, with D possibly being TRBD1 (6 bases). The CDR3 loop spans 14 amino acids. Deletions cut 8 bases from V and 1 base from J, with 15 bases between. Germline loops: CDR1 MDHEN, CDR2 SYDVKM. The chain's CDR3 is CASRLQGLSYEQYF. In DNA form, the CDR3 reads TGTGCCAGCCGCCTCCAGGGGCTTTCCTACGAGCAGTACTTC.

This clonotype was detected many times. The genes are TRBV6-5 and TRBJ2-1, with D possibly matching TRBD1 (6 bases). The CDR3 loop spans 16 amino acids. CDR1 MNHEY and CDR2 SVGAGI come from the germline V gene. Trimming left V 6 bases short and J 4 bases short, with 19 bases between. The CDR3 is CASSQDSPRGYNEQFF. CDR3 in DNA: TGTGCCAGCAGCCAAGACAGCCCGAGGGGGTACAATGAGCAGTTCTTC.

The sample holds many counts of this clonotype. The CDR3 region has the DNA TGTGCCAGCAGCTTGTCTTTAGGGACAGGGGTCATTCAGTACTTC. It translates to CASSLSLGTGVIQYF. The rearrangement joins TRBV7-2 to TRBJ2-4; 10 bases agree with TRBD1. The CDR3 loop spans 15 amino acids. The ends lost 3 bases at V and 9 bases at J; junction bases unmatched: 8. Germline values: CDR1 SGHTA, CDR2 FQGNSA. The full variable domain, with the rest looked up from reference TRBV7-2 and TRBJ2-4, is GAGVSQSPSNKVTEKGKDVELRCDPISGHTALYWYRQSLGQGLEFLIYFQGNSAPDKSGLPSDRFSAERTGGSVSTLTIQRTQQEDSAVYLCASSLSLGTGVIQYFGAGTRLSVL.